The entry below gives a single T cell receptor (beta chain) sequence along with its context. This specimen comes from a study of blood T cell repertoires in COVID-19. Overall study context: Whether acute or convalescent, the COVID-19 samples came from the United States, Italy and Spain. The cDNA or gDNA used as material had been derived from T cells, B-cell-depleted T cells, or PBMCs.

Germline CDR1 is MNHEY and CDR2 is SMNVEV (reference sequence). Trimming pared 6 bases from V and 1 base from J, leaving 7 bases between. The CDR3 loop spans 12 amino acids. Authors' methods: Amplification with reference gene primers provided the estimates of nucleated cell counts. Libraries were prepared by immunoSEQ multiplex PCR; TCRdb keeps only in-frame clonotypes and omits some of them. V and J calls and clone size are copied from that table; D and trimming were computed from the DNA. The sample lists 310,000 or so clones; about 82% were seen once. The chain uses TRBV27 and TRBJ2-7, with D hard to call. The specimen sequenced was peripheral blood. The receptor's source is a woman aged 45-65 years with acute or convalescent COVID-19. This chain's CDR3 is CASSPLSYEQYF. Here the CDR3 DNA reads TGTGCCAGCAGCCCACTTTCCTACGAGCAGTACTTC.